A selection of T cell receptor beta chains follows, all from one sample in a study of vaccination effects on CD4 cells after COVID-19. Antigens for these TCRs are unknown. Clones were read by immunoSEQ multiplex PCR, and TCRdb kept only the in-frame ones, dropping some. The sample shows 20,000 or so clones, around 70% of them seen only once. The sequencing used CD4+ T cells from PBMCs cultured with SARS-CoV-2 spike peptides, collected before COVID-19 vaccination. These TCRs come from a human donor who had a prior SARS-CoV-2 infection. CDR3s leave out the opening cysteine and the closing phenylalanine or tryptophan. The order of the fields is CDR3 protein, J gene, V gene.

CDR3aa: ASSLGPSGNTIY
j_gene: TRBJ1-3
v_gene: TRBV5-1

CDR3aa: ASSYYREMGGYT
j_gene: TRBJ1-2
v_gene: TRBV6-5

CDR3aa: ASSQDLGQLTYEQY
j_gene: TRBJ2-7
v_gene: TRBV3-1/TRBV3-2

CDR3aa: AWSPGGPYEQY
j_gene: TRBJ2-7
v_gene: TRBV30

CDR3aa: ASSHVPGASGRSGYNEQF
j_gene: TRBJ2-1
v_gene: TRBV7-3

CDR3aa: ASSFTTGGVTDTQY
j_gene: TRBJ2-3
v_gene: TRBV5-6

CDR3aa: ASSLDHYSGNTIY
j_gene: TRBJ1-3
v_gene: TRBV5-1

CDR3aa: ASSHGLAGKETQY
j_gene: TRBJ2-5
v_gene: TRBV11-2

CDR3aa: AWGGQGSAVYT
j_gene: TRBJ1-2
v_gene: TRBV30

CDR3aa: ASSPGTTNYEQY
j_gene: TRBJ2-7
v_gene: TRBV7-2

CDR3aa: SVESLGRDALQPQH
j_gene: TRBJ1-5
v_gene: TRBV29-1

CDR3aa: ASSIGGAADTQY
j_gene: TRBJ2-3
v_gene: TRBV19

CDR3aa: ASSGRARSGANVLT
j_gene: TRBJ2-6
v_gene: TRBV6-1

CDR3aa: ASSFYGQGSSYNSPLH
j_gene: TRBJ1-6
v_gene: TRBV7-2

CDR3aa: ASSLAANTGELF
j_gene: TRBJ2-2
v_gene: TRBV7-9

CDR3aa: ASSTLVNYGYT
j_gene: TRBJ1-2
v_gene: TRBV14

CDR3aa: ASRIDGDSPLH
j_gene: TRBJ1-6
v_gene: TRBV3-1/TRBV3-2

CDR3aa: ASSFHDYGYT
j_gene: TRBJ1-2
v_gene: TRBV7-2

CDR3aa: ASSFRTSGSIGEQY
j_gene: TRBJ2-7
v_gene: TRBV11-2

CDR3aa: ASSPDLNYGYT
j_gene: TRBJ1-2
v_gene: TRBV11-3

CDR3aa: ASSLGTGTGAGGYT
j_gene: TRBJ1-2
v_gene: TRBV7-6

CDR3aa: ASSVAGYQETQY
j_gene: TRBJ2-5
v_gene: TRBV9

CDR3aa: ASSLTPGLAGVYNEQF
j_gene: TRBJ2-1
v_gene: TRBV7-2

CDR3aa: ASSPSTVVQETQY
j_gene: TRBJ2-5
v_gene: TRBV18

CDR3aa: ASTPTGTATYEQY
j_gene: TRBJ2-7
v_gene: TRBV6-5

CDR3aa: ASTTDRVGYT
j_gene: TRBJ1-2
v_gene: TRBV7-2

CDR3aa: ASTPSGRASGELF
j_gene: TRBJ2-2
v_gene: TRBV19

CDR3aa: AAAPHRWQGLRYGYT
j_gene: TRBJ1-2
v_gene: TRBV19

CDR3aa: ASSPGQLSSPLH
j_gene: TRBJ1-6
v_gene: TRBV3-1/TRBV3-2

CDR3aa: SASTTLRGLYNEQF
j_gene: TRBJ2-1
v_gene: TRBV20-1

CDR3aa: ASSRGGEYTEAF
j_gene: TRBJ1-1
v_gene: TRBV7-3

CDR3aa: ASSFVSSGRSEQF
j_gene: TRBJ2-1
v_gene: TRBV5-4

CDR3aa: ASSEFYRDHEQY
j_gene: TRBJ2-7
v_gene: TRBV25-1

CDR3aa: AISESMETGQDYGYT
j_gene: TRBJ1-2
v_gene: TRBV10-3

CDR3aa: ASSLDRDFYNEQF
j_gene: TRBJ2-1
v_gene: TRBV11-1

CDR3aa: ASSVGLAGVGEQF
j_gene: TRBJ2-1
v_gene: TRBV9

CDR3aa: ASGRRQETQY
j_gene: TRBJ2-5
v_gene: TRBV6-5

CDR3aa: ASSLDSGNTEAF
j_gene: TRBJ1-1
v_gene: TRBV5-4

CDR3aa: ASSMDFIQPQH
j_gene: TRBJ1-5
v_gene: TRBV19

CDR3aa: ASSLVESEQY
j_gene: TRBJ2-7
v_gene: TRBV11-2

CDR3aa: ASSEMVHSAGELF
j_gene: TRBJ2-2
v_gene: TRBV6-1

CDR3aa: ASSISTRYSNQPQH
j_gene: TRBJ1-5
v_gene: TRBV19

CDR3aa: ASSRILAGGGDTQY
j_gene: TRBJ2-3
v_gene: TRBV4-3

CDR3aa: ASSVAWQGGNEQF
j_gene: TRBJ2-1
v_gene: TRBV9

CDR3aa: ASSLDSGGYNEQF
j_gene: TRBJ2-1
v_gene: TRBV7-2

CDR3aa: ASSSTGGQETQY
j_gene: TRBJ2-5
v_gene: TRBV5-1

CDR3aa: ASSQERSYNEQF
j_gene: TRBJ2-1
v_gene: TRBV4-2